The present entry profiles one T cell receptor (beta chain) with its context. The data were obtained in a study of control samples from healthy donors and cancer patients. Assay used: immunoSEQ multiplex PCR; TCRdb lists only in-frame clones, some missing. The table has 70,000 to 80,000 clones, approximately 88% seen once. The length of the CDR3 is 14 residues. Trimming pared 3 bases from V and 6 bases from J, leaving 15 bases between. In germline, CDR1 is SGHTA, CDR2 FQGNSA. V gene TRBV7-2 combines with J gene TRBJ2-7; D is unclear. The clonotype was recovered from a man aged 50 to 60 in good health. Sample: blood. The CDR3 bases are TGTGCCAGCAGCTTTTCCCCAATCCTCTCCGAGCAGTACTTC. This encodes CASSFSPILSEQYF.